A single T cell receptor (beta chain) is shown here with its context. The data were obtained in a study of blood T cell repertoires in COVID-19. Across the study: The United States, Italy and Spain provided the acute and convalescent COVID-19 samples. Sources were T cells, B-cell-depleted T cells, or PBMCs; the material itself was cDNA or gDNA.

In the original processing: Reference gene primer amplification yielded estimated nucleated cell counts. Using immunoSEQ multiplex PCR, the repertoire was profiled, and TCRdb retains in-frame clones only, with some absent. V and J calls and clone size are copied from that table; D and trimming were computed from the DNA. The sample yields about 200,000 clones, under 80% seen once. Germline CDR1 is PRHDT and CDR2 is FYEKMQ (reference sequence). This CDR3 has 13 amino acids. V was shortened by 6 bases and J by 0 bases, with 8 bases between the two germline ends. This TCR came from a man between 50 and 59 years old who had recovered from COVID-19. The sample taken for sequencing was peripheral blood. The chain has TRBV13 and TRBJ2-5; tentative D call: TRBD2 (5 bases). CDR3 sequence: CASRGGYQETQYF. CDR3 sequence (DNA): TGTGCCAGCAGAGGCGGGTACCAAGAGACCCAGTACTTC. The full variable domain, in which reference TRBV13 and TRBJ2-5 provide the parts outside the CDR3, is AAGVIQSPRHLIKEKRETATLKCYPIPRHDTVYWYQQGPGQDPQFLISFYEKMQSDKGSIPDRFSAQQFSDYHSELNMSSLELGDSALYFCASRGGYQETQYFGPGTRLLVL.